This TCR beta chain was identified in a study of blood T cell repertoires in COVID-19 (dated by TCRdb to about 2020). Regarding the complete study: Samples from collaborators originated in the United States, Italy and Spain and spanned both the acute and convalescent phases of COVID-19. The material from the prospective study consisted of cDNA or gDNA derived from T cells, B-cell-depleted T cells, or PBMCs. Deeply sampled blood TCRbeta repertoires from subjects exposed to, actively infected with, or recovered from COVID-19 were included in the dataset. The repertoires were released in a freely available public database intended as a resource for research on the immune response to SARS-CoV-2. The samples were drawn from two sources: the first 160 participants of the ongoing ImmuneRACE study, and over 1,000 subjects contributed by 6 global collaborators. Sample metadata almost always included a de-identified subject ID, COVID-19 status, age in years and sex. Where available, HLA class I and class II types were obtained from metadata supplied by the sample provider rather than from assay-based typing. What the authors observed across the whole study: Clinical and demographic metadata were provided uncurated, with the amount varying by source and participant.

TCRbeta CDR3 regions were amplified from genomic DNA by means of the immunoSEQ Assay, a bias-controlled multiplex PCR. The study's own analysis went as follows. Within the assay, amplification of reference gene primers was used to estimate how many nucleated cells each sample contained. Sequence reads were collapsed and filtered to measure the absolute abundance of every unique TCRbeta CDR3 rearrangement. For each sample, productive Simpson clonality was calculated by taking the square root of Simpson's diversity index across productive rearrangements. The source is immuneACCESS, and TCRdb retained only in-frame sequences with V and J called. Part of the clones is not carried over; for the studies checked, unresolved V genes explain less than half of this, and the remainder is unexplained. For V, J and clone size, that table is used; D and trimming come from the DNA. In all, the sample holds some 420,000 clones, and roughly nine tenths of those were seen once. The top ten clonotypes cover more than 0.95% of the sample.

The germline V gene yields MNHNS for CDR1 and SASEGT for CDR2. The CDR3 covers 16 residues, taking in both the cysteine and the phenylalanine. Left in the record is the CDR3 DNA by itself, 48 bases read in frame from the first base. After removal of 0 bases from V and 6 bases from J, the junction retains 8 bases not matched to a gene. As concerns this clone: Its binding antigen is unknown. Per-base qualities were not stored, and no clone one base away is much larger.

Enrolling through a virtual design, the prospective study's participants ranged in age from roughly 18 to 90 years and lived across roughly 23 United States geographic areas. To assign participants to cohorts, the prospective study relied on clinical history that participants themselves reported in a screening survey and a study questionnaire. For ImmuneRACE Cohort 3, a participant was defined as recovered based on two consecutive negative NP/OP PCR tests, clearance by a healthcare professional, or resolution of symptoms. In the prospective study, mobile phlebotomists collected whole blood, serum and a nasopharyngeal or oropharyngeal swab from each participant. Prospective study participants could optionally give additional blood draws and questionnaires over a roughly two-month period. Blood samples from the prospective study were shipped frozen or at room temperature prior to DNA extraction.

The receptor's source is a man aged 25 to 40 who had recovered from COVID-19. What was sequenced was PBMCs or T cells enriched from blood (not recorded which). The chain is made from TRBV6-1 and TRBJ2-7; TRBD1 aligns with 10 central bases. The base sequence is TGTGCCAGCAGTGAAGCTGGACAGGGGGTAACCTTCGAGCAGTACTTC. Its protein is CASSEAGQGVTFEQYF.